The clone carrying this T cell receptor beta chain was picked up a small number of times. The antigen is not known. Reverse transcribed after extraction, RNA yielded cDNA as the sequencing template. TCRdb's copy holds only in-frame clones and misses some; the assay was immunoSEQ multiplex PCR. The sample lists approximately 12,000 clones, 50% to 60% occurring once. The J segment lost 0 bases and the V segment lost 7 bases, leaving 7 bases of the junction unmatched. Germline V lookup: CDR1 MNHNY, CDR2 SVGAGI (reference sequence). The CDR3 has 15 residues. The data originate from a study of CD8+ T cells in alopecia areata. General study points: For lesional scalp, especially alopecia totalis/universalis, clonality was higher than in normal scalp.

As part of sample collection, lesional scalp punch biopsies and peripheral blood were taken from alopecia areata patients. Sequencing used skin. The chain links TRBV6-6 to TRBJ2-7; TRBD2 matches at 9 bases. The clonotype was recovered from a human donor with alopecia areata. This CDR3 reads CASNRFSGSSYEQYF. Written as DNA, the CDR3 is TGTGCCAGCAATCGATTTAGCGGGAGCTCCTACGAGCAGTACTTC.